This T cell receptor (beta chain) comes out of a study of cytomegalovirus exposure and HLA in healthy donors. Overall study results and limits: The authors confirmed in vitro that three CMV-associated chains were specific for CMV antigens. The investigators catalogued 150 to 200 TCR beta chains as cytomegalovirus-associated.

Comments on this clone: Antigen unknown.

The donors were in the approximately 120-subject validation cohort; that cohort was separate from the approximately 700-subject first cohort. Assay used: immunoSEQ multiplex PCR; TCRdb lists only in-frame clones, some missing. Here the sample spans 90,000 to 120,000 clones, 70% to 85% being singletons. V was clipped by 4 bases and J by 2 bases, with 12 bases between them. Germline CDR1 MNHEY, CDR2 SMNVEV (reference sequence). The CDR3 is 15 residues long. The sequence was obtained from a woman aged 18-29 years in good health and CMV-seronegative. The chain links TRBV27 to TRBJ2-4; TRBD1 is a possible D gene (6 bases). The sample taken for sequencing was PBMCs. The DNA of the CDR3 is TGTGCCAGCAGTTCAGGGGTTGTACCCAAAAACATTCAGTACTTC. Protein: CASSSGVVPKNIQYF.